Described below is a single T cell receptor (beta chain) sequence and its context. As yet, its antigen is unknown. Profiling relied on immunoSEQ multiplex PCR, and the TCRdb table lists in-frame clones only, not all of them. This sample carries under 150,000 clones, around 92% of them seen once, and the ten largest clones take 2.9%. This sample is drawn from a study of T cell responses to AZD1222 COVID-19 vaccine. Study-level findings and limits: The study identified only five to seven AZD1222 recipients as seropositive at baseline. The peak T cell response came first, and repertoires were sampled only after it. The donor group comprised mostly white British people and more females; the analysis possibly underestimated clonal diversity. The study found vaccine-associated CD4 TCRs spanning spike, dominant at 160-218 and 743-854.

Germline V gene sequence: CDR1 MGHRA, CDR2 YSYEKL. The CDR3 runs to 15 residues. V was shortened by 3 bases and J by 1 base, with 9 bases between the two germline ends. The sequence derives from an adult in good health. This rearrangement joins TRBV4-1 to TRBJ2-2, with no clear D. The sequencing used peripheral blood, collected on day 0 of AZD1222 vaccination. CDR3 region: CASSQPWVNTGELFF. Here the CDR3 DNA reads TGCGCCAGCAGCCAGCCTTGGGTGAACACCGGGGAGCTGTTTTTT.